This section outlines one T cell receptor beta chain sequence together with its context. Its cognate antigen is unknown. The study ran its PCR with 60 Vbeta and 13 Jbeta primers. Data came from immunoSEQ multiplex PCR; TCRdb stores just in-frame clones and leaves some out. This sample has some 200,000 clones, with around 86% found just once. This specimen comes from a study of cytomegalovirus exposure and HLA in healthy donors. General study findings and limits: CMV serostatus was the only immune exposure information that was available. The classifier was said to identify cytomegalovirus status with high specificity and sensitivity.

This CDR3 is 18 amino acids long. V lost 2 bases, J lost 3 bases, and 6 bases stayed unmatched. CDR1 SGDLS and CDR2 YYNGEE come from the germline V gene. This sequence originates from a woman aged 40 to 50 in good health and CMV-seronegative. Sequencing used PBMCs. This rearrangement joins TRBV9 to TRBJ2-1, with 15 bases aligning to TRBD2. CDR3 residues: CASSVDGLAGGVYNEQFF. The CDR3 bases are TGTGCCAGCAGCGTGGACGGACTAGCGGGAGGGGTCTACAATGAGCAGTTCTTC. Full variable domain (missing parts from reference TRBV9 and TRBJ2-1): DSGVTQTPKHLITATGQRVTLRCSPRSGDLSVYWYQQSLDQGLQFLIQYYNGEERAKGNILERFSAQQFPDLHSELNLSSLELGDSALYFCASSVDGLAGGVYNEQFFGPGTRLTVL.